A selection of T cell receptor beta chains follows, all from one sample in a study of blood T cell repertoires in COVID-19. Sequencing used immunoSEQ multiplex PCR; TCRdb keeps in-frame clones, though not all of them. This table holds under 130,000 clones, 80% to 85% found once. The source material was peripheral blood. Every receptor here comes from a man older than 75 with acute or convalescent COVID-19. Each CDR3 is given with its conserved first and last residue. The D gene is left open where the match is weak. Clone size is shown for a subset of rows, as once, few, many or a class of expanded clone.

v_gene: TRBV10-3; abundance: once; d_gene: TRBD2; j_gene: TRBJ2-3; CDR3nt: TGTGCCATCAGTGAAGGACTAGCGGGGTACACAGATACGCAGTATTTT; CDR3aa: CAISEGLAGYTDTQYF
v_gene: TRBV6-5; abundance: -; d_gene: -; j_gene: TRBJ1-5; CDR3nt: TGTGCCAGCAGTCTCAGGGACACAAATCAGCCCCAGCATTTT; CDR3aa: CASSLRDTNQPQHF
v_gene: TRBV7-3; abundance: -; d_gene: -; j_gene: TRBJ1-6; CDR3nt: TGTGCCAGCAGCTTAGACAGCGCCTATAATTCACCCCTCCACTTT; CDR3aa: CASSLDSAYNSPLHF
v_gene: TRBV27; abundance: -; d_gene: TRBD2; j_gene: TRBJ2-1; CDR3nt: TGTGCCAGCAGTACCAATAGGCTAGCGGCATACAATGAGCAGTTCTTC; CDR3aa: CASSTNRLAAYNEQFF
v_gene: TRBV9; abundance: -; d_gene: -; j_gene: TRBJ2-3; CDR3nt: TGTGCCAGCAGCGTAGGCTCGGGCCTGAGAGGGGATACGCAGTATTTT; CDR3aa: CASSVGSGLRGDTQYF
v_gene: TRBV28; abundance: once; d_gene: TRBD1; j_gene: TRBJ2-1; CDR3nt: TGTGCCAGCAGTAGGGGACAGGGGGGTCTCAATGAGCAGTTCTTC; CDR3aa: CASSRGQGGLNEQFF
v_gene: TRBV29-1; abundance: -; d_gene: -; j_gene: TRBJ1-1; CDR3nt: TGCAGCGGGGCGCGGGCCACTGAAGCTTTCTTT; CDR3aa: CSGARATEAFF
v_gene: TRBV28; abundance: -; d_gene: -; j_gene: TRBJ1-5; CDR3nt: TGTGCCAGCAGCCTGCAGGGTTATCAGCCCCAGCATTTT; CDR3aa: CASSLQGYQPQHF
v_gene: TRBV11-3; abundance: -; d_gene: -; j_gene: TRBJ2-6; CDR3nt: TGTGCCAGCAGCCAGGGTCTCTCTGGAAGCTCTGGGGCCAACGTCCTGACTTTC; CDR3aa: CASSQGLSGSSGANVLTF
v_gene: TRBV9; abundance: few; d_gene: TRBD1; j_gene: TRBJ1-1; CDR3nt: TGTGCCAGCAGCGTAGGACAGGGGAACACTGAAGCTTTCTTT; CDR3aa: CASSVGQGNTEAFF
v_gene: TRBV29-1; abundance: -; d_gene: TRBD1; j_gene: TRBJ2-7; CDR3nt: TGCAGCGTTCGGACAGGAGATGCCTACGAGCAGTACTTC; CDR3aa: CSVRTGDAYEQYF
v_gene: TRBV14; abundance: few; d_gene: -; j_gene: TRBJ2-1; CDR3nt: TGTGCCAGCAGCCAACCAGGGGGGACTAGTCGAAATGAGCAGTTCTTC; CDR3aa: CASSQPGGTSRNEQFF
v_gene: TRBV5-5; abundance: -; d_gene: -; j_gene: TRBJ2-3; CDR3nt: TGTGCCAGCAGCTTGGTCCAGGTTAGCACAGATACGCAGTATTTT; CDR3aa: CASSLVQVSTDTQYF
v_gene: TRBV6-5; abundance: few; d_gene: TRBD1; j_gene: TRBJ1-2; CDR3nt: TGTGCCAGCAGTTTCCGGGACAGAGACTCCGGCTACACCTTC; CDR3aa: CASSFRDRDSGYTF
v_gene: TRBV18; abundance: -; d_gene: TRBD1; j_gene: TRBJ2-7; CDR3nt: TGTGCCAGCTCACTACAGGGGGCCTACGAGCAGTACTTC; CDR3aa: CASSLQGAYEQYF
v_gene: TRBV7-9; abundance: few; d_gene: -; j_gene: TRBJ1-2; CDR3nt: TGTGCCAGCAGCCCAGCGGGGGGATATGAGGGCTACACCTTC; CDR3aa: CASSPAGGYEGYTF
v_gene: TRBV15; abundance: -; d_gene: -; j_gene: TRBJ1-4; CDR3nt: TGTGCCACCGAGGGAAGTGAAGAAAAACTGTTTTTT; CDR3aa: CATEGSEEKLFF
v_gene: TRBV24-1; abundance: few; d_gene: TRBD1; j_gene: TRBJ1-5; CDR3nt: TGTGCCACCAGTGATTCCGGGACAGGGGGCCGCTATCAGCCCCAGCATTTT; CDR3aa: CATSDSGTGGRYQPQHF
v_gene: TRBV19; abundance: -; d_gene: TRBD2; j_gene: TRBJ2-1; CDR3nt: TGTGCCAGGCAGACAGAGATAGCGGGAGGGCCGGTTGAGCAGTTCTTC; CDR3aa: CARQTEIAGGPVEQFF
v_gene: TRBV10-3; abundance: -; d_gene: -; j_gene: TRBJ1-3; CDR3nt: TGTGCCATCAGTGGCCCGAGACAGGGAAACACCATATATTTT; CDR3aa: CAISGPRQGNTIYF
v_gene: TRBV27; abundance: -; d_gene: -; j_gene: TRBJ1-1; CDR3nt: TGTGCCAGCAGTTCGAGGTTCACTGAAGCTTTCTTT; CDR3aa: CASSSRFTEAFF
v_gene: TRBV5-6; abundance: -; d_gene: TRBD1; j_gene: TRBJ2-5; CDR3nt: TGTGCCAGCAGCCTACAGGGGATCTTAGAGACCCAGTACTTC; CDR3aa: CASSLQGILETQYF
v_gene: TRBV28; abundance: -; d_gene: -; j_gene: TRBJ1-3; CDR3nt: TGTGCCAGCAGTTCCGGGACAAGCCTATACACCATATATTTT; CDR3aa: CASSSGTSLYTIYF
v_gene: TRBV13; abundance: -; d_gene: -; j_gene: TRBJ2-2; CDR3nt: TGTGCCAGCAGCTTATCGTTAGCCGCGAACACCGGGGAGCTGTTTTTT; CDR3aa: CASSLSLAANTGELFF